The 25 T cell receptor beta chains below were found in one sample sequenced in a study of beta chain features in type 1 diabetes. As every portion of the isolated RNA was reverse transcribed, the sequencing read expressed TCRB transcripts. The assay was immunoSEQ multiplex PCR, and TCRdb's table has in-frame clones only and misses some. The sample has some 360,000 clones, over 9% seen once. The study, taken as a whole, reports: A moderate, significant TCRB CDR3 shortening appeared in type 1 diabetes across four CD4+ subsets.

No antigen has been assigned to these receptors. The sample was central memory CD4+ T cells from blood. The receptors come from a man aged 25 to 40 with type 1 diabetes.

The rearrangement uses TRBV5-1 and TRBJ2-2; D unclear. Germline V CDR1 and CDR2: SGHRS, YFSETQ. This CDR3 comprises 17 residues. The V and J ends lost 4 bases and 1 base respectively, with 17 bases between them. CDR3 nucleotides: TGCGCCAGCAGCCAATCCAGGCTACAGTTGAACACCGGGGAGCTGTTTTTT. This translates into CASSQSRLQLNTGELFF.

This clone was counted only a few times. The J gene is TRBJ2-7, the V gene TRBV18, with D perhaps matching TRBD1 or TRBD2 (5 bases each). The length of the CDR3 is 15 residues. Germline V gene sequence: CDR1 KGHSH, CDR2 LQKENI. The ends were cut back, 3 bases at V and 2 bases at J, with 14 bases in the middle. The DNA of the CDR3 is TGTGCCAGCTCACCGCAAGGGGAGCGGACCTACGAGCAGTACTTC. It yields the protein CASSPQGERTYEQYF.

This clone was recorded a few times. V and J are TRBV19 and TRBJ2-1; TRBD1 matches at 7 bases. CDR1 is LNHDA, CDR2 SQIVND, per germline (reference sequence). Trimming cost V 5 bases and J 5 bases; bases outside gene matches: 3. The CDR3 sequence is 13 residues long. This chain's CDR3 is CASSATGNNEQFF. As DNA, the CDR3 is TGTGCCAGTAGTGCGACAGGGAACAATGAGCAGTTCTTC.

The sample holds a few counts of this clone. The chain has TRBV6-1 and TRBJ1-2; no clear D gene. This CDR3 is built from 15 residues. Germline V CDR1 and CDR2: MNHNS, SASEGT. V was pared by 7 bases and J by 2 bases, with 17 bases between. In nucleotides, the CDR3 is TGTGCCAGCAATAAGTTCCAGACGGAGAACTATGGCTACACCTTC. Encoded protein: CASNKFQTENYGYTF.

There are a few counts of this clone. The V call is TRBV28, the J call TRBJ2-1; D possibly matches TRBD1 or TRBD2 (5 bases each). Germline V gene sequence: CDR1 MDHEN, CDR2 SYDVKM. The length of the CDR3 is 13 residues. Trimming removed 6 bases at V and 10 bases at J, with 16 bases between. CDR3: CASSSGTKREQFF. The CDR3 DNA sequence: TGTGCCAGCAGCTCCGGGACCAAGAGGGAGCAGTTCTTC. The full variable domain, rest sourced from reference TRBV28 and TRBJ2-1, is DVKVTQSSRYLVKRTGEKVFLECVQDMDHENMFWYRQDPGLGLRLIYFSYDVKMKEKGDIPEGYSVSREKKERFSLILESASTNQTSMYLCASSSGTKREQFFGPGTRLTVL.

The chain joins TRBV27 to TRBJ2-5, with a weak D call TRBD1 (5 bases). This CDR3 contains 13 residues. CDR1 is MNHEY, CDR2 SMNVEV, per germline (reference sequence). Trimming took off 6 bases at V and 3 bases at J, with 11 bases between the two ends. CDR3 bases: TGTGCCAGCAGAAAGGGGATTGAAGAGACCCAGTACTTC. Protein: CASRKGIEETQYF.

This clone was seen ten or more times. The CDR3 region has the DNA TGTGCCATCAGTACCCACCACACTTCGAACACTGAAGCTTTCTTT. Protein sequence: CAISTHHTSNTEAFF. The chain employs TRBV10-3 and TRBJ1-1; D remains unclear. CDR3 size: 15 residues. The V and J ends lost 5 bases and 1 base respectively, with 14 bases between them. Germline CDR1 and CDR2: ENHRY and SYGVKD.

This clone was counted at least ten times. The chain uses TRBV7-7 and TRBJ2-1, with TRBD2 matching 8 bases. Germline trimming cut 1 base from V and 8 bases from J; bases unmatched to any gene: 4. Germline V gene sequence: CDR1 SSHAT, CDR2 FNYEAQ (reference sequence). The CDR3 consists of 14 residues. In DNA, the CDR3 is TGTGCCAGCAGCTTAGGCAATAGCGGGGATGAGCAGTTCTTC. It specifies CASSLGNSGDEQFF. Supplemented by reference TRBV7-7 and TRBJ2-1, the full variable domain reads GAGVSQSPRYKVTKRGQDVTLRCDPISSHATLYWYQQALGQGPEFLTYFNYEAQPDKSGLPSDRFSAERPEGSISTLTIQRTEQRDSAMYRCASSLGNSGDEQFFGPGTRLTVL.

This clone has just a few counts. CDR3 nucleotide sequence: TGTGCCAGCAGCCCGGGACAGCTCGAGCAGTACTTC. Translating gives CASSPGQLEQYF. The rearrangement joins TRBV4-2 to TRBJ2-7; 7 nucleotides line up with TRBD1. CDR3 size: 12 residues. The germline gives CDR1 LGHNA, CDR2 YNFKEQ. Unmatched junction bases numbered 3, after V lost 4 bases and J lost 6 bases.

The sample holds a few counts of this clone. V and J are TRBV5-6 and TRBJ2-5; 11 bases match TRBD2. Germline assignment: CDR1 SGHDT and CDR2 YYEEEE. This CDR3 is 16 amino acids long. Trimming cost V 2 bases and J 1 base; bases outside gene matches: 4. The CDR3 loop is CASSLSLAGVQETQYF. In DNA form, the CDR3 reads TGTGCCAGCAGCTTATCACTAGCGGGAGTCCAAGAGACCCAGTACTTC.

This clone was found a few times. This chain links TRBV6-6 with TRBJ2-2; D tentatively fits TRBD1 or TRBD2 (5 bases each). V lost 0 bases and J 6 bases, leaving 8 bases between the germline ends. From germline, CDR1 is MNHNY and CDR2 SVGAGI (reference sequence). This CDR3 has 14 amino acids. The CDR3 here is CASSYSRGAGELFF. The CDR3 coding sequence is TGTGCCAGCAGTTACTCGCGAGGGGCCGGGGAGCTGTTTTTT.

This clone was seen more than once but under ten times. The chain carries TRBV4-2 and TRBJ2-2; D is unresolved. The CDR3 consists of 15 residues. V was trimmed by 1 base and J by 4 bases, leaving 10 bases between them. The V gene's germline CDR1 is LGHNA and CDR2 YNFKEQ. The CDR3 protein is CASSQVDTLTGELFF. As DNA, the CDR3 is TGTGCCAGCAGCCAAGTCGACACGCTCACCGGGGAGCTGTTTTTT.

This chain links TRBV7-2 with TRBJ1-5, with D maybe TRBD1 (6 bases). The CDR3 is 15 residues long. Germline loops: CDR1 SGHTA, CDR2 FQGNSA. Trimming stripped 0 bases from V and 2 bases from J, with 8 bases between. The DNA for the CDR3 is TGTGCCAGCAGCTTAGCAGGGGGAGGCAATCAGCCCCAGCATTTT. As protein: CASSLAGGGNQPQHF. The full variable domain, in which reference TRBV7-2 and TRBJ1-5 provide the parts outside the CDR3, is GAGVSQSPSNKVTEKGKDVELRCDPISGHTALYWYRQSLGQGLEFLIYFQGNSAPDKSGLPSDRFSAERTGGSVSTLTIQRTQQEDSAVYLCASSLAGGGNQPQHFGDGTRLSIL.

Many counts were recorded for this clone. The genes are TRBV7-2 and TRBJ2-7; the match to TRBD2 covers 8 bases. There are 15 residues in the CDR3. Germline values: CDR1 SGHTA, CDR2 FQGNSA. V dropped 5 bases and J dropped 2; count of bases not matched to a gene: 8. The CDR3 loop is CASSASGGRTYEQYF. CDR3 in DNA: TGTGCCAGCAGCGCCTCGGGGGGGAGAACCTACGAGCAGTACTTC.

This clone was detected a few times. J is TRBJ2-7 and V is TRBV2; no firm D call. V was shortened by 8 bases and J by 0 bases, with 8 bases between the two germline ends. Looked up from germline, CDR1 is SNHLY and CDR2 is FYNNEI. The CDR3 loop spans 12 amino acids. CDR3 region: CASRDISYEQYF. The CDR3 nucleotides are TGTGCCAGCCGAGACATCTCCTACGAGCAGTACTTC.

This chain links TRBV29-1 with TRBJ2-1; TRBD2 agrees at 10 bases. Germline-derived CDR1 and CDR2 are SQVTM and ANQGSEA. The trim removed 7 bases at V and 4 bases at J, leaving 4 bases unmatched. The CDR3 spans 13 residues. CDR3 region: CSGGTSAYNEQFF. The CDR3 DNA follows: TGCAGCGGAGGGACTAGCGCTTACAATGAGCAGTTCTTC.

This clone was counted between two and nine times. The V call is TRBV5-1, the J call TRBJ2-2; 8 positions agree with TRBD2. Germline CDR1 SGHRS, CDR2 YFSETQ. The CDR3 has 16 amino acids. Trimming removed 0 bases from V and 1 base from J; junction bases left unmatched: 2. The CDR3 DNA reads as TGCGCCAGCAGCTTGGTGAGCGGGGGGAACACCGGGGAGCTGTTTTTT. It translates to CASSLVSGGNTGELFF.

This clone was found a few times. The rearrangement uses TRBV7-9 and TRBJ2-2; D unresolved. Germline V gives CDR1 SEHNR, CDR2 FQNEAQ (reference sequence). CDR3 length: 15 residues. V was trimmed by 0 bases and J by 0 bases, leaving 5 bases between them. CDR3 sequence reads: CASSLAGSNTGELFF. In DNA, the CDR3 is TGTGCCAGCAGCTTAGCGGGCTCGAACACCGGGGAGCTGTTTTTT. Full variable domain (rest looked up from reference TRBV7-9 and TRBJ2-2): DTGVSQNPRHKITKRGQNVTFRCDPISEHNRLYWYRQTLGQGPEFLTYFQNEAQLEKSRLLSDRFSAERPKGSFSTLEIQRTEQGDSAMYLCASSLAGSNTGELFFGEGSRLTVL.

In this sample, this clone turned up a few times. The V and J genes are TRBV2 and TRBJ2-2; 7 nucleotides align to TRBD2. Germline CDR1 is SNHLY and CDR2 is FYNNEI. The ends lost 10 bases at V and 5 bases at J; junction bases unmatched: 10. This CDR3 has 14 amino acids. In nucleotides, the CDR3 is TGTGCCAACAAGCGGGGAGGGTCTACCGGGGAGCTGTTTTTT. It specifies CANKRGGSTGELFF.

This clone was found many times. The chain is built from TRBV10-2 and TRBJ2-5; 8 positions match TRBD2. Germline V gene sequence: CDR1 WSHSY, CDR2 SAAADI. V was clipped by 1 base and J by 5 bases; unmatched bases: 3. CDR3 length: 14 amino acids. The CDR3 DNA reads as TGCGCCAGCAGTGAGTTTAGCGGGATGGAGACCCAGTACTTC. It is translated as CASSEFSGMETQYF.

The table lists this clone with a few counts. The rearrangement uses TRBV5-5 and TRBJ2-2; weak D call: TRBD2 (5 bases). From germline, CDR1 is SGHKS and CDR2 YYEKEE (reference sequence). This CDR3 region has 15 residues. V was clipped by 0 bases and J by 1 base, with 7 bases between them. CDR3 in amino acids: CASSLAGENTGELFF. The CDR3 region has the DNA TGTGCCAGCAGCTTGGCCGGGGAGAACACCGGGGAGCTGTTTTTT.

Regarding this clone: A much bigger clone sits one base away, suggesting this may be a read error. The chain combines TRBV21-1 with TRBJ2-5. TRBV21-1 is described as a pseudogene. This CDR3 is 16 amino acids long. CDR3: CASSMSGARSKETQYF. Written as DNA, the CDR3 is TGTGCCAGCAGCATGTCGGGGGCCAGATCTAAAGAGACCCAGTACTTC.

The sample holds one count of this clone. The V gene is TRBV14, the J gene TRBJ2-7; no clear D gene. Trimming took 6 bases from V and 7 from J, leaving 19 bases between them. This CDR3 region has 14 residues. Germline CDR1 reads SGHDN; CDR2 reads FVKESK. The CDR3 nucleotides are TGTGCCAGCAGTTCCCAAACTGCCTCCGGGGAGCAGTACTTC. Its translation: CASSSQTASGEQYF.

The rearrangement uses TRBV6-6 and TRBJ1-1; weak D call: TRBD1 (5 bases). Germline CDR1 reads MNHNY; CDR2 reads SVGAGI (reference sequence). Trimming left V 4 bases short and J 10 bases short, with 10 bases between. The CDR3 has 11 amino acids. The CDR3 bases are TGTGCCAGCAGTTTTGGTGGGGGAGCTTTCTTT. Encoded protein: CASSFGGGAFF.

This chain joins TRBV28 and TRBJ1-5, with D perhaps matching TRBD1 (6 bases). V was trimmed by 4 bases and J by 6 bases, leaving 13 bases between them. CDR1 is MDHEN and CDR2 is SYDVKM in the germline V gene. The CDR3 is 14 residues long. The CDR3 here is CASSSTTGTQPQHF. Here the CDR3 DNA reads TGTGCCAGCAGTTCGACCACAGGGACTCAGCCCCAGCATTTT.